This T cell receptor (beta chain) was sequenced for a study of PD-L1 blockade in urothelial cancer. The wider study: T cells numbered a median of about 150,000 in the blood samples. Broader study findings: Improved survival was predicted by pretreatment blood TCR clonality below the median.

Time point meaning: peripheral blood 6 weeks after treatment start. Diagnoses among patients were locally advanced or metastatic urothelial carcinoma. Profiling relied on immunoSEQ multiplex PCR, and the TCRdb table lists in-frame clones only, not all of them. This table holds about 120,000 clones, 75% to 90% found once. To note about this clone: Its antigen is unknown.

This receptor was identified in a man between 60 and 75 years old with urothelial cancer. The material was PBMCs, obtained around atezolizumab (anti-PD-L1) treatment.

CDR3 in amino acids: CASSPNTYNEKLFF. The CDR3 nucleotides read TGTGCCAGCAGCCCGAATACCTATAATGAAAAACTGTTTTTT. V usage is TRBV28 and J usage is TRBJ1-4; D is ambiguous. Per the germline V gene, CDR1 is MDHEN and CDR2 is SYDVKM. The V and J ends lost 6 bases and 4 bases respectively, with 12 bases between them. CDR3 length: 14 residues.